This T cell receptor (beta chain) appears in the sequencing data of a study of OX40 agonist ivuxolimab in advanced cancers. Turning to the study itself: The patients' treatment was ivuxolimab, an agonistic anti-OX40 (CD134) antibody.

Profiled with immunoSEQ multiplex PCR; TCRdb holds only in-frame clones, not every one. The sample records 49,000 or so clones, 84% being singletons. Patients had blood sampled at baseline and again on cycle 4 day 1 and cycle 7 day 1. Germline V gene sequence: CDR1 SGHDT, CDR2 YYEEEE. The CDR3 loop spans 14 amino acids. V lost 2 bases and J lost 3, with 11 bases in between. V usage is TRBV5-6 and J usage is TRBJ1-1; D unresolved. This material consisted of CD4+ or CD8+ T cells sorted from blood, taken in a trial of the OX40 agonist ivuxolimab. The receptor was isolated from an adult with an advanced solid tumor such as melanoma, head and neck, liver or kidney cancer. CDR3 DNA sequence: TGTGCCAGCAGCTTTTCAGGAGGGTACACTGAAGCTTTCTTT. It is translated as CASSFSGGYTEAFF.